The 19 T cell receptor beta chains below were found in one sample sequenced in a study of blood T cells in healthy people across ages. Primed by a sample-barcoded 5' primer and a J-beta primer mix, a second PCR proceeded for roughly 6 to 12 cycles. Each CDR3 protein gets one entry after TCRdb re-called the 5' RACE reads with MiXCR. The sample holds more than 550,000 distinct CDR3 sequences, about 24% seen once. The sequencing input was blood. These receptor sequences come from a man aged 65 to 85 in good health.

V gene TRBV20-1 combines with J gene TRBJ1-5; D is perhaps TRBD1 (5 bases). Between the trimmed V and J ends, which lost 5 bases and 6 bases, there was a span of 11 bases. The V gene's germline CDR1 is DFQATT and CDR2 SNEGSKA (reference sequence). The CDR3 totals 12 residues. The CDR3 spells CSAPGYGQPQHF. As DNA, the CDR3 is TGCAGTGCTCCAGGGTACGGTCAGCCCCAGCATTTT.

J is TRBJ1-3 and V is TRBV10-2, with a possible D match to TRBD1 (6 bases). CDR3 length: 14 amino acids. Per the germline V gene, CDR1 is WSHSY and CDR2 is SAAADI. The ends were cut back, 0 bases at V and 4 bases at J, with 7 bases in the middle. The CDR3 bases are TGCGCCAGCAGTGAGTCGGGACACGGAAACACCATATATTTT. Encoded protein: CASSESGHGNTIYF.

The table lists this clonotype with a few counts. CDR3 region: CASSFRDAATNEKLFF. The CDR3 DNA sequence: TGTGCCAGTAGTTTCCGGGACGCGGCAACTAATGAAAAACTGTTTTTT. This chain links TRBV19 with TRBJ1-4, with D possibly matching TRBD1 (5 bases). Germline V gene data show CDR1 as LNHDA and CDR2 as SQIVND (reference sequence). The germline V and J ends were trimmed by 5 bases and 0 bases, with 13 bases remaining between them. CDR3 length: 16 amino acids. The variable domain in full, with the rest retrieved from reference TRBV19 and TRBJ1-4, is DGGITQSPKYLFRKEGQNVTLSCEQNLNHDAMYWYRQDPGQGLRLIYYSQIVNDFQKGDIAEGYSVSREKKESFPLTVTSAQKNPTAFYLCASSFRDAATNEKLFFGSGTQLSVL.

This CDR3 reads CSVGTNKGDTQYF. In DNA form, the CDR3 reads TGCAGCGTGGGGACTAACAAGGGGGATACGCAGTATTTT. This chain connects TRBV29-1 to TRBJ2-3, with TRBD2 identical over 7 bases. Unmatched junction bases numbered 9, after V lost 6 bases and J lost 6 bases. This CDR3 has 13 residues. Germline lookup yields CDR1 SQVTM and CDR2 ANQGSEA.

V is TRBV20-1 and J is TRBJ2-1; D may match TRBD1 or TRBD2 (5 bases each). This CDR3 has 14 amino acids. Germline V gene lookup returns CDR1 DFQATT and CDR2 SNEGSKA (reference sequence). V was cut by 6 bases and J by 2 bases, with 14 bases left in between. The CDR3 loop is CSARDPLAYNEQFF. Here the CDR3 DNA reads TGCAGTGCCCGGGACCCATTAGCCTACAATGAGCAGTTCTTC.

This clonotype was seen just once. This sequence joins TRBV19 and TRBJ1-4; maybe TRBD1 (6 bases). The germline V gene encodes CDR1 LNHDA and CDR2 SQIVND (reference sequence). The CDR3 is made up of 15 amino acids. Trimming stripped 7 bases from V and 5 bases from J, with 17 bases between. The CDR3 loop reads CASTPMDSQNEKLFF. The CDR3 bases are TGTGCCAGTACCCCAATGGACAGTCAAAATGAAAAACTGTTTTTT.

This clonotype was detected only a few times. The V gene is TRBV7-9, the J gene TRBJ2-2; TRBD1 aligns across 7 bases. The trim removed 7 bases at V and 5 bases at J, leaving 4 bases unmatched. Germline V lookup: CDR1 SEHNR, CDR2 FQNEAQ (reference sequence). The CDR3 extends over 13 amino acids. This CDR3 reads CASNRRGTGELFF. In DNA form, the CDR3 reads TGTGCCAGCAACCGCAGGGGGACCGGGGAGCTGTTTTTT.

To note about this clonotype: At one end the junction does not follow the germline gene, possibly because of a read error. The chain combines TRBV18 with TRBJ1-1, with 9 bases aligning to TRBD1. The CDR3 totals 15 residues. Germline-derived CDR1 and CDR2 are KGHSH and LQKENI. As DNA, the CDR3 is TGTGCCAGCTCACTTCGGACAGGGGAGAACACTGAAGCTCTCTTT. Translation gives CASSLRTGENTEALF.

This chain connects TRBV20-1 to TRBJ2-2, with D perhaps matching TRBD2 (5 bases). V lost 0 bases and J lost 0, with 11 bases in between. The germline V gene encodes CDR1 DFQATT and CDR2 SNEGSKA (reference sequence). The CDR3 contains 16 residues. The CDR3 sequence is CSARDRRVANTGELFF. CDR3 nucleotide sequence: TGCAGTGCTAGAGATCGGCGGGTCGCGAACACCGGGGAGCTGTTTTTT.

This clonotype was counted a few times. The rearrangement uses TRBV7-3 and TRBJ1-1; 7 positions agree with TRBD1. CDR3 length equals 15 residues. V lost 5 bases and J lost 1; bases outside the gene matches: 7. Germline CDR1 is SGHTA and CDR2 is FQGTGA. CDR3 residues: CASSLGTAPNTEAFF. CDR3 nucleotide sequence: TGTGCCAGCAGCCTAGGGACAGCTCCGAACACTGAAGCTTTCTTT.

This sequence joins TRBV20-1 and TRBJ2-1; perhaps TRBD1 as D (5 bases). The V gene's germline CDR1 is DFQATT and CDR2 SNEGSKA (reference sequence). The length of the CDR3 is 14 residues. V was shortened by 3 bases and J by 4 bases, with 13 bases between the two germline ends. The CDR3 is CSASVQGLYNEQFF. The DNA for the CDR3 is TGCAGTGCTAGCGTGCAGGGCCTATACAATGAGCAGTTCTTC.

This clonotype was counted at least ten times. The J gene is TRBJ2-3, the V gene TRBV15; D not certain. This CDR3 region has 14 residues. The V gene lost 5 bases and the J gene lost 7 bases, with 16 bases spanning the gap. Germline V lookup: CDR1 LNHNV, CDR2 YYDKDF (reference sequence). In DNA form, the CDR3 reads TGTGCCACCAGCCCAGACGTTTATCCGTATACGCAGTATTTT. Its protein product is CATSPDVYPYTQYF.

The rearrangement uses TRBV7-2 and TRBJ1-2, with no clear D. The CDR3 consists of 13 residues. From germline, CDR1 is SGHTA and CDR2 FQGNSA. Trimming pared 5 bases from V and 3 bases from J, leaving 10 bases between. CDR3 sequence (DNA): TGTGCCAGCAGCCCGGCACAAGACTATGGCTACACCTTC. Translated, it gives CASSPAQDYGYTF.

This chain uses TRBV7-3 with TRBJ2-5; TRBD2 aligns across 8 bases. The DNA end lines up better with TRBJ2-1; the J call may be wrong. Germline V gene lookup returns CDR1 SGHTA and CDR2 FQGTGA. The CDR3 length is 14 residues. DNA for the CDR3: TGTGCCAGCGGCAATCCCGGGAGGGGCAATGAGCAGTTCTTC. This sequence encodes CASGNPGRGNEQFF.

The chain employs TRBV7-2 and TRBJ1-1; 7 bases align to TRBD1. The CDR3 contains 16 residues. With 2 bases clipped from V and 5 bases from J, the junction kept 11 bases outside the gene matches. The germline V gene has CDR1 SGHTA and CDR2 FQGNSA. Written as DNA, the CDR3 is TGTGCCAGCAGCTTACAACCACGGACAGGAGGTACTGAAGCTTTCTTT. Amino acids: CASSLQPRTGGTEAFF.

The J gene is TRBJ1-3, the V gene TRBV20-1; TRBD1 is a possible D gene (5 bases). Germline V gene data show CDR1 as DFQATT and CDR2 as SNEGSKA (reference sequence). The CDR3 has 14 residues. The V and J ends lost 5 bases and 0 bases respectively, with 11 bases between them. In nucleotides, the CDR3 is TGCAGTGCTGAGGGGAAAGTCTCTGGAAACACCATATATTTT. Translation: CSAEGKVSGNTIYF.

This clonotype has just a few counts. J is TRBJ1-1 and V is TRBV12-3 or TRBV12-4; D unresolved. The CDR3 contains 12 residues. Between the trimmed V and J ends, which lost 6 bases and 3 bases, there was a span of 8 bases. The CDR3 bases are TGTGCCAGCAGCACCCGGGACACTGAAGCTTTCTTT. This codes for CASSTRDTEAFF.

This clonotype was detected a few times. CDR3 residues: CASSFGMTGGFDQPQHF. The CDR3, as DNA: TGTGCCAGCAGTTTTGGGATGACAGGGGGCTTCGATCAGCCCCAGCATTTT. The chain uses TRBV12-3 or TRBV12-4 and TRBJ1-5; 10 positions match TRBD1. V was pared by 3 bases and J by 5 bases, with 10 bases of the junction left unmatched. The CDR3 spans 17 residues.

The rearrangement joins TRBV12-3 or TRBV12-4 to TRBJ1-2; D might be TRBD1 (5 bases). With 6 bases removed from V and 6 bases from J, the gap between germline ends came to 17 bases. CDR3 size: 14 residues. The CDR3 reads CASSPGVGTNGYTF. Here the CDR3 DNA reads TGTGCCAGCAGCCCGGGGGTAGGGACGAATGGCTACACCTTC.